This T cell receptor beta chain was found in a study of cytomegalovirus exposure and HLA in healthy donors. Concerning this clone itself: Antigen: not known.

J lost 4 bases, V lost 11 bases, and 19 bases had no gene match. Germline V CDR1 and CDR2: MDHEN, SYDVKM. This CDR3 region has 16 residues. Primers for the PCR totalled 60 Vbeta and 13 Jbeta. Sequencing was performed with immunoSEQ multiplex PCR; in TCRdb, only in-frame clones are kept and a portion is missing. The sample holds roughly 100,000 clones, about 75% seen once. Overall study results and limits: Rarity marked most TCR sequences, yet some public TCRs occurred in many donors. Reportedly, diagnosis of cytomegalovirus status by the classifier showed high specificity and sensitivity.

This clonotype was obtained from a male donor in good health and CMV-seropositive. The specimen sequenced was PBMCs. This chain uses TRBV28 with TRBJ1-1; TRBD1 aligns across 7 bases. The CDR3 bases are TGTGCCTCCTCCCCGGACAGGTTTAAACGCGGCACTGAAGCTTTCTTT. This gives the protein CASSPDRFKRGTEAFF. The full variable domain, in which reference TRBV28 and TRBJ1-1 provide the parts outside the CDR3, is DVKVTQSSRYLVKRTGEKVFLECVQDMDHENMFWYRQDPGLGLRLIYFSYDVKMKEKGDIPEGYSVSREKKERFSLILESASTNQTSMYLCASSPDRFKRGTEAFFGQGTRLTVV.